This T cell receptor beta chain comes out of a study of T cells in narcolepsy (dated by TCRdb to the late 2010s). Describing the broader study: Patients with narcolepsy type 1 or type 2 (NT1, NT2) and healthy control donors were enrolled in the study. The study sought autoreactive T cells targeting hypocretin neuron self-antigens (hypocretin, TRIB2) in narcolepsy patients, using TCR Vbeta sequencing to track clonotypes in blood and CSF.

Library preparation employed the immunoSEQ multiplex PCR assay. Sourced from immuneACCESS, this table was stored by TCRdb with only in-frame sequences that have V and J called. A share of the clones is absent; for the studies checked, an unresolved V gene accounts for under half, and the remainder has no known explanation. This sample has fewer than 30,000 clones in its table, and around 85% of those were observed once. The top ten clones comprise about 0.69% of the sample. Broad study findings and their caveats: HCRT-specific and TRIB2-specific autoreactive clonotypes were highlighted in plots that compared CD4+ T cell clonotypes in CSF versus blood from the same patient. Numbers of sequenced blood memory CD4+ clonotypes were comparable, averaging approximately 42,000 in patients and approximately 34,000 in controls. Some blood memory CD4+ repertoires from patients and controls contained no sequences matching autoreactive T cell clones. Autoreactive clonotypes were reported to be detected serially in the blood of the same patients and of different patients, but not in the blood of healthy controls.

Relative to germline, V is missing 4 bases and J is missing 0 bases, with 2 bases of the junction outside any gene match. CDR1 and CDR2 are drawn from the germline V gene: ENHRY, SYGVKD. The CDR3 holds 15 amino acids from the cysteine to the phenylalanine. The DNA shown is the 45-base CDR3, in frame from base 1. Memory CD4+ T cells were sorted ex vivo from peripheral blood of narcolepsy patients and healthy controls for TCR Vbeta sequencing. As regards this clone: The antigen this receptor binds is unknown. No much larger clone is present one base from it, and per-base qualities are unavailable.

The chain uses TRBV10-3 and TRBJ2-1; 8 bases in the junction line up with TRBD2. The clonotype originates from a human donor with narcolepsy. The sample was CD45RA- memory CD4+ T cells from PBMCs. Reading the label with the study, this specimen's cell subset or site is: memory T cells sorted ex vivo from peripheral blood. The base sequence is TGTGCCATCAGTGGCAGCGGGAGCTCCTACAATGAGCAGTTCTTC. Translated, this is CAISGSGSSYNEQFF.